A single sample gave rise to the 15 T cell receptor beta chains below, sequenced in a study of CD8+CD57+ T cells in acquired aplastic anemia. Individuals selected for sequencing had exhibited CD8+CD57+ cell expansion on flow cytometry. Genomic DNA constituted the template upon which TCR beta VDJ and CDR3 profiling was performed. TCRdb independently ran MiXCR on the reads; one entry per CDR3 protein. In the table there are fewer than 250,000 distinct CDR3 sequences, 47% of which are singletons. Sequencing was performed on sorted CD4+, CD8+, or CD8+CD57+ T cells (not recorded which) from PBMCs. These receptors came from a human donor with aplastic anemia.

CDR3 loop: CASSQGQGFIEAFF. The CDR3 bases are TGTGCCAGCAGCCAGGGGCAGGGATTCATTGAAGCTTTCTTT. The chain links TRBV3-1 to TRBJ1-1; D is perhaps TRBD1 (5 bases). The CDR3 is 14 amino acids. The V end lost 3 bases, the J end lost 7 bases, and 15 bases lay between the germline ends. Germline CDR1 LGHDT, CDR2 YNNKEL (reference sequence).

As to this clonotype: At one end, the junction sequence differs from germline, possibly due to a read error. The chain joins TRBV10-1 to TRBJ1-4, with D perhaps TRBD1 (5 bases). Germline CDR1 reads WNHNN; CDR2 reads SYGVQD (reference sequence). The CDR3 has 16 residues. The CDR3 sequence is CVSSRTRGLSNEKLFF. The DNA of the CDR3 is TGTGTCAGCAGTAGGACACGGGGACTGTCTAATGAAAAACTGTTTTTT.

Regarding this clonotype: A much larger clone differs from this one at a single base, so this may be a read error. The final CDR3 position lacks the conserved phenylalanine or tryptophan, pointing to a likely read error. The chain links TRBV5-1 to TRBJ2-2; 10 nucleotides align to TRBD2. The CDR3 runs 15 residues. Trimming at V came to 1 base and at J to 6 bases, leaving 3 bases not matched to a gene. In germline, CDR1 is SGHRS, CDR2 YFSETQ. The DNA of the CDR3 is TGCGCCAGCAGCTTGCCTAGCGGGAGTCCCGGGGAGCTGTTTCTT. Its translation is CASSLPSGSPGELFL.

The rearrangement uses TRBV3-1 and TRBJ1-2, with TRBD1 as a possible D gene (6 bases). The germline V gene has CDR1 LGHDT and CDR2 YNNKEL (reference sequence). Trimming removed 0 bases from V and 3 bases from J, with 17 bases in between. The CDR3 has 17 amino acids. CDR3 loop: CASSQDGPGASDYGYTF. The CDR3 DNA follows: TGTGCCAGCAGCCAAGATGGGCCGGGGGCCAGCGACTATGGCTACACCTTC.

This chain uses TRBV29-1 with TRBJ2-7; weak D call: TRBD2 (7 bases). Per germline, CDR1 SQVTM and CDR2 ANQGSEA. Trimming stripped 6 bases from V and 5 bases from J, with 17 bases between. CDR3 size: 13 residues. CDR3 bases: TGCAGCGTGGGGGGCGGGGGTATGAACGAGCAGTACTTC. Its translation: CSVGGGGMNEQYF.

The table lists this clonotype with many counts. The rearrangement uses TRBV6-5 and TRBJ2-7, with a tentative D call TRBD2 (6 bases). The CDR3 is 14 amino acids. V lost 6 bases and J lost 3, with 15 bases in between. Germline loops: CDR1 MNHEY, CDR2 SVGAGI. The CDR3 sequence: CASSPGEANYEQYF. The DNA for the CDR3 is TGTGCCAGCAGCCCCGGGGAGGCCAACTACGAGCAGTACTTC.

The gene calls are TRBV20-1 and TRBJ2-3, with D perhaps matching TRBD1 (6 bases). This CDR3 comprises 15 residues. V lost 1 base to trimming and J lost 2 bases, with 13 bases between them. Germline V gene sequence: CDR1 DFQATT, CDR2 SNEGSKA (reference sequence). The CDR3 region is CSARGTARFTDTQYF. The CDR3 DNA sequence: TGCAGTGCTAGAGGGACAGCACGCTTCACAGATACGCAGTATTTT.

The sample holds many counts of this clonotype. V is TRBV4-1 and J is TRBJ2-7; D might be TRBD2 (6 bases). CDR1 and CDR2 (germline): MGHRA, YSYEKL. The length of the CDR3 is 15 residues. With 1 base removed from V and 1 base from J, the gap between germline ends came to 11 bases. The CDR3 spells CASSQGEEGSYEQYF. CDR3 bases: TGCGCCAGCAGCCAAGGGGAGGAGGGGTCCTACGAGCAGTACTTC.

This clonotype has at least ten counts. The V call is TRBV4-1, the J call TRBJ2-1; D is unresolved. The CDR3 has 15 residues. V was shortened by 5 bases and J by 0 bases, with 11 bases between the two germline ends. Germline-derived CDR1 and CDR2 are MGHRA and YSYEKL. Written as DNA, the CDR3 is TGCGCCAGCAGCACCCCCCCACCCTCCTACAATGAGCAGTTCTTC. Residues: CASSTPPPSYNEQFF.

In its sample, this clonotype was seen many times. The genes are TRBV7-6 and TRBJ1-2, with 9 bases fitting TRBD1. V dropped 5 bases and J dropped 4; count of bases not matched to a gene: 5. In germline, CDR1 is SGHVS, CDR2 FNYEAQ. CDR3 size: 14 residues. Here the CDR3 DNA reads TGTGCCAGCAGCCCCCCGGGACAGGGCTATGGCTACACCTTC. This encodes CASSPPGQGYGYTF.

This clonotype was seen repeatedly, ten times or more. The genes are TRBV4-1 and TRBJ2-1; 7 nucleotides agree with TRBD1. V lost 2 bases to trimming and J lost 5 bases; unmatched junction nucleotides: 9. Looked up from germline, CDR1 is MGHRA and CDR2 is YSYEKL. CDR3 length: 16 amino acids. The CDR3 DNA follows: TGCGCCAGCAGCCAATTTGTCGGGACAGCTGACAATGAGCAGTTCTTC. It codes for CASSQFVGTADNEQFF.

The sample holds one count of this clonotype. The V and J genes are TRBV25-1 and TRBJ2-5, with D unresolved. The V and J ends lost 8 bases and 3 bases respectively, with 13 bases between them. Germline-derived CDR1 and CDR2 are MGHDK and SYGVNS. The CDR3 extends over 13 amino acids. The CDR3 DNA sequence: TGTGCCAGCGGACCCGTGCCGGAAGAGACCCAGTACTTC. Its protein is CASGPVPEETQYF.

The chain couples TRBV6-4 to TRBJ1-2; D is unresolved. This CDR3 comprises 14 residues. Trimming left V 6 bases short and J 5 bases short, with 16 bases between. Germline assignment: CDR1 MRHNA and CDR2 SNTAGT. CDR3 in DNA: TGTGCCAGCAGACCGGGCCCTGAGCCTTATGGCTACACCTTC. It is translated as CASRPGPEPYGYTF.

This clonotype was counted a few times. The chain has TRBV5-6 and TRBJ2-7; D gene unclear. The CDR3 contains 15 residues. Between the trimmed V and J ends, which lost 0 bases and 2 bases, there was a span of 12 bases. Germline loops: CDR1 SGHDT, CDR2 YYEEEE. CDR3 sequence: CASSLVRFGTYEQYF. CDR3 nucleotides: TGTGCCAGCAGCTTGGTTCGATTTGGGACCTACGAGCAGTACTTC.

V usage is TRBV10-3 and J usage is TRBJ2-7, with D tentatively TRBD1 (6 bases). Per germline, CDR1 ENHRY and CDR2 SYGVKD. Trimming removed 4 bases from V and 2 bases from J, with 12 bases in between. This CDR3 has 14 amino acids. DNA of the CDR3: TGTGCCATCAGTGTGACAGGACCTACCTACGAGCAGTACTTC. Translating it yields CAISVTGPTYEQYF.